In this sample, the clone carrying this T cell receptor (beta chain) turned up many times. This entry comes from a study of Graves' ophthalmopathy and Graves' hyperthyroidism. Amplified TCR beta CDR3 regions were obtained using RNA transcripts as template. First-round RT-PCR with HTBI primers preceded a second-round multiplex PCR. In TCRdb, the multiplex PCR reads were re-called with MiXCR into one record per CDR3 protein. The sample lists about 1.1 million distinct CDR3 sequences, less than 45% seen once, with 11% in the top ten. The CDR3 is made up of 18 amino acids. V lost 6 bases, J lost 4 bases, and 27 bases lay in between. The germline gives CDR1 ENHRY, CDR2 SYGVKD.

This rearrangement joins TRBV10-3 to TRBJ1-2; the D gene is possibly TRBD1 (6 bases). Sequences were obtained from peripheral blood or thyroid tissue (not recorded which). The origin of this receptor is an adult man with Graves' hyperthyroidism. The CDR3 DNA reads as TGTGCCATCAGCCATTCCCAGTCGAGGACAGTCTTTTCCTATGGCTACACCTTC. It yields the protein CAISHSQSRTVFSYGYTF.